The rows below give T cell receptor beta chains drawn from one sample of a study of human T cells and chemical hapten exposure. Each CDR3 protein gets one entry after TCRdb re-called the RACE reads with MiXCR. The sample shows 250,000 to 300,000 distinct CDR3 sequences, roughly 7.4% of them seen only once. The sample consisted of whole blood, taken in connection with sensitization to the hapten diphenylcyclopropenone (DPC). The receptors were gathered from a man aged 18 to 29 with alopecia areata. Some clones in this sample may be carry-over from other donors' samples. The CDR3 runs from the conserved cysteine through the conserved F or W. Each record gives: clone size, J gene, V gene, D gene, CDR3 DNA, CDR3 protein. A D gene is named only where the DNA matches it firmly. Only some rows state a clone size, as once, few, many or a class for expanded clones.

clone size: .; J gene: TRBJ2-3; V gene: TRBV5-1; D gene: TRBD2; CDR3 DNA: TGCGCCAGCAGCTTGGAGGGACTAGCGTCGATCCCAGATACGCAGTATTTT; CDR3 protein: CASSLEGLASIPDTQYF
clone size: many; J gene: TRBJ2-5; V gene: TRBV4-3; D gene: .; CDR3 DNA: TGCGCCAGCAGCCAAGGGGCAGTATCTCTGGAGACCCAGTACTTC; CDR3 protein: CASSQGAVSLETQYF
clone size: .; J gene: TRBJ2-1; V gene: TRBV27; D gene: TRBD1; CDR3 DNA: TGTGCCAGCAGTTTTAGGCGGAGGCAGGGGGCTTCGTACAATGAGCAGTTCTTC; CDR3 protein: CASSFRRRQGASYNEQFF
clone size: many; J gene: TRBJ2-2; V gene: TRBV29-1; D gene: .; CDR3 DNA: TGCAGCGTCCTTGTTGGAGGGGACTCCGGGGAGCTGTTTTTT; CDR3 protein: CSVLVGGDSGELFF
clone size: many; J gene: TRBJ1-5; V gene: TRBV7-8; D gene: .; CDR3 DNA: TGTGCCAGCAGCCTGGTCAATCAGCCCCAGCATTTT; CDR3 protein: CASSLVNQPQHF
clone size: .; J gene: TRBJ1-6; V gene: TRBV6-6; D gene: .; CDR3 DNA: TGTGCCAGCAGTTACGTGACAGATTATAATTCACCCCTCCACTTT; CDR3 protein: CASSYVTDYNSPLHF
clone size: few; J gene: TRBJ1-2; V gene: TRBV12-3/TRBV12-4; D gene: .; CDR3 DNA: TGTGCCAGCATTCTCTTCCCGAGGGGGGTCAGCTATGGCTACACCTTC; CDR3 protein: CASILFPRGVSYGYTF
clone size: .; J gene: TRBJ1-1; V gene: TRBV6-2/TRBV6-3; D gene: TRBD1; CDR3 DNA: TGTGCCAGCATCGGACAGGGGAACACTGAAGCTTTCTTT; CDR3 protein: CASIGQGNTEAFF
clone size: few; J gene: TRBJ1-6; V gene: TRBV3-1; D gene: .; CDR3 DNA: TGTGCCAGCAGCTTTGGGGCGGTGGATTCACCCCTCCACTTT; CDR3 protein: CASSFGAVDSPLHF
clone size: many; J gene: TRBJ2-7; V gene: TRBV6-5; D gene: .; CDR3 DNA: TGTGCCAGCAGTTACTCGATACAGGGCATCGAGCAGTACTTC; CDR3 protein: CASSYSIQGIEQYF
clone size: .; J gene: TRBJ2-7; V gene: TRBV7-8; D gene: .; CDR3 DNA: TGTGCCAGCAGCCTGCGTGGGACGCCTCAGAAGTACTTC; CDR3 protein: CASSLRGTPQKYF
clone size: .; J gene: TRBJ1-5; V gene: TRBV12-3/TRBV12-4; D gene: .; CDR3 DNA: TGTGCCAGCAGTTTCTCCCCTGGGCAGCCCCAGCATTTT; CDR3 protein: CASSFSPGQPQHF
clone size: few; J gene: TRBJ1-1; V gene: TRBV5-1; D gene: TRBD1; CDR3 DNA: TGCGCCAGCAGCTTGGAACCGGGACAGGACACTGAAGCTTTCTTT; CDR3 protein: CASSLEPGQDTEAFF
clone size: .; J gene: TRBJ1-5; V gene: TRBV7-2; D gene: .; CDR3 DNA: TGTGCCAGCAGCCTGACGAGTGTTAGCAATCAGCCCCAGCATTTT; CDR3 protein: CASSLTSVSNQPQHF
clone size: few; J gene: TRBJ2-7; V gene: TRBV27; D gene: .; CDR3 DNA: TGTGCCAGCAGCCAAAGACAGCCCTACGAGCAGTACTTC; CDR3 protein: CASSQRQPYEQYF
clone size: many; J gene: TRBJ2-3; V gene: TRBV7-2; D gene: TRBD1; CDR3 DNA: TGTGCCAGCAGCTGGACAGGGACAGATACGCAGTATTTT; CDR3 protein: CASSWTGTDTQYF
clone size: .; J gene: TRBJ1-5; V gene: TRBV3-1; D gene: .; CDR3 DNA: TGTGCCAGCAGCCTGGGGACATCTCATCAGCCCCAGCATTTT; CDR3 protein: CASSLGTSHQPQHF
clone size: few; J gene: TRBJ2-5; V gene: TRBV5-5; D gene: .; CDR3 DNA: TGTGCCAGCAGTCACGGACGGAAGGGCTCCGGGGAGACCCAGTACTTC; CDR3 protein: CASSHGRKGSGETQYF
clone size: many; J gene: TRBJ1-2; V gene: TRBV29-1; D gene: TRBD1; CDR3 DNA: TGCAGCGTTGAAGACCGGACCGGGGACAGGGGGTTTCCTAACTATGGCTACACCTTC; CDR3 protein: CSVEDRTGDRGFPNYGYTF
clone size: many; J gene: TRBJ1-1; V gene: TRBV6-1; D gene: .; CDR3 DNA: TGTGCCAGCAGTGAAGCCCAGACTTTAGGGGAAACTGAAGCTTTCTTT; CDR3 protein: CASSEAQTLGETEAFF
clone size: few; J gene: TRBJ1-1; V gene: TRBV4-2; D gene: .; CDR3 DNA: TGTGCCAGCAGCCAAGGCTGGCCAGGATTTGGTTACGACACTGAAGCTTTCTTT; CDR3 protein: CASSQGWPGFGYDTEAFF
clone size: .; J gene: TRBJ2-6; V gene: TRBV15; D gene: .; CDR3 DNA: TGTGCCACCAGCAGAGATCCGGGGCTTTCCGGGGCCAACGTCCTGACTTTC; CDR3 protein: CATSRDPGLSGANVLTF
clone size: .; J gene: TRBJ2-3; V gene: TRBV9; D gene: .; CDR3 DNA: TGTGCCAGCAACCTGGGAAACCTCGACACAGATACGCAGTATTTT; CDR3 protein: CASNLGNLDTDTQYF
clone size: many; J gene: TRBJ1-6; V gene: TRBV11-2; D gene: .; CDR3 DNA: TGTGCCAGCAGCTTAACCGTACCCAAGGGGATGGCCTATAATTCACCCCTCCACTTT; CDR3 protein: CASSLTVPKGMAYNSPLHF
clone size: .; J gene: TRBJ1-1; V gene: TRBV14; D gene: .; CDR3 DNA: TGTGCCAGCAGCCAAGAGGGGGTTGAAGCTTTCTTT; CDR3 protein: CASSQEGVEAFF
clone size: once; J gene: TRBJ1-2; V gene: TRBV4-1; D gene: .; CDR3 DNA: TGCGCCAGCAGCCAAGATCAGGCGGGCTATGGCTACACCTTC; CDR3 protein: CASSQDQAGYGYTF
clone size: .; J gene: TRBJ2-1; V gene: TRBV7-2; D gene: .; CDR3 DNA: TGTGCCAGCAGCCCGGGATTGGGCAGTAATGAGCAGTTCTTC; CDR3 protein: CASSPGLGSNEQFF
clone size: .; J gene: TRBJ2-7; V gene: TRBV4-2; D gene: .; CDR3 DNA: TGTGCCAGCAGCCAAGAGTTTCCGGGGAGCTCCTACGAGCAGTACTTC; CDR3 protein: CASSQEFPGSSYEQYF
clone size: .; J gene: TRBJ2-6; V gene: TRBV3-1; D gene: .; CDR3 DNA: TGTGCCAGCAGCCCCCAAGGGGGTGGGGCCAACGTCCTGACTTTC; CDR3 protein: CASSPQGGGANVLTF
clone size: few; J gene: TRBJ1-3; V gene: TRBV7-2; D gene: .; CDR3 DNA: TGTGCCAGCAGCCGAGTAGGGGCAGGTGGAAACACCATATATTTT; CDR3 protein: CASSRVGAGGNTIYF
clone size: few; J gene: TRBJ1-3; V gene: TRBV10-3; D gene: .; CDR3 DNA: TGTGCCATCGGCGCAGGGACAGGAAACACCATATATTTT; CDR3 protein: CAIGAGTGNTIYF
clone size: many; J gene: TRBJ1-2; V gene: TRBV6-5; D gene: .; CDR3 DNA: TGTGCCAGCAGTTACTCCAGGACGGGATCCTATGGCTACACCTTC; CDR3 protein: CASSYSRTGSYGYTF
clone size: .; J gene: TRBJ2-5; V gene: TRBV28; D gene: TRBD1; CDR3 DNA: TGTGCCAGCAGTTCGTCGGGCAGGGGGCGTTGGCAAGAGACCCAGTACTTC; CDR3 protein: CASSSSGRGRWQETQYF
clone size: once; J gene: TRBJ1-1; V gene: TRBV6-6; D gene: .; CDR3 DNA: TGTGCCAGCACCGGGACATCGTACACTGAAGCTTTCTTT; CDR3 protein: CASTGTSYTEAFF
clone size: few; J gene: TRBJ1-2; V gene: TRBV7-9; D gene: .; CDR3 DNA: TGTGCCAGCGGCGAGATGGTAGACTATGGCTACACCTTC; CDR3 protein: CASGEMVDYGYTF
clone size: few; J gene: TRBJ2-5; V gene: TRBV15; D gene: .; CDR3 DNA: TGTGCCACCAGCAGAGGGTATTCCCAAGAGACCCAGTACTTC; CDR3 protein: CATSRGYSQETQYF
clone size: .; J gene: TRBJ2-7; V gene: TRBV6-2/TRBV6-3; D gene: .; CDR3 DNA: TGTGCCAGCACCGGGGGCTACGAGCAGTACTTC; CDR3 protein: CASTGGYEQYF
clone size: many; J gene: TRBJ1-5; V gene: TRBV20-1; D gene: .; CDR3 DNA: TGCAGTGCTAGGCCCGGGCGGGGGACAAGTGGCCCCCAGCATTTT; CDR3 protein: CSARPGRGTSGPQHF
clone size: many; J gene: TRBJ2-2; V gene: TRBV7-8; D gene: .; CDR3 DNA: TGTGCCAGCAGCTTAGGATCCGGAAAACAGAGAACCGGGGAGCTGTTTTTT; CDR3 protein: CASSLGSGKQRTGELFF
clone size: .; J gene: TRBJ1-3; V gene: TRBV28; D gene: .; CDR3 DNA: TGTGCCAGCAGTTTTTTTGATAGGGTGGACACCATATATTTT; CDR3 protein: CASSFFDRVDTIYF
clone size: many; J gene: TRBJ1-1; V gene: TRBV20-1; D gene: .; CDR3 DNA: TGCAGTGCAACAGCCGATACGAAGCCGAACACTGAAGCTTTCTTT; CDR3 protein: CSATADTKPNTEAFF
clone size: many; J gene: TRBJ2-7; V gene: TRBV9; D gene: .; CDR3 DNA: TGTGCCAGCAGTCCGGCGGGGGCCGAGCAGTACTTC; CDR3 protein: CASSPAGAEQYF
clone size: many; J gene: TRBJ2-3; V gene: TRBV5-4; D gene: .; CDR3 DNA: TGTGCCAGCAGCTTGAGGGGAAAGACGGATACGCAGTATTTT; CDR3 protein: CASSLRGKTDTQYF
clone size: .; J gene: TRBJ2-5; V gene: TRBV5-1; D gene: .; CDR3 DNA: TGCGCCAGCAGCATAGATCCAGAGACCCAGTACTTC; CDR3 protein: CASSIDPETQYF
clone size: few; J gene: TRBJ1-4; V gene: TRBV7-9; D gene: .; CDR3 DNA: TGTGCCAGCAGCCCGGGCGGGCGCCGGGGGAAAAAACTGTTTTTT; CDR3 protein: CASSPGGRRGKKLFF
clone size: many; J gene: TRBJ2-3; V gene: TRBV7-2; D gene: .; CDR3 DNA: TGTGCCAGCAGCTCGGGGCGCACAGATACGCAGTATTTT; CDR3 protein: CASSSGRTDTQYF
clone size: few; J gene: TRBJ2-3; V gene: TRBV28; D gene: TRBD1; CDR3 DNA: TGTGCCAGCAGTGGGACAGGGGGCGAATGGGCAGATACGCAGTATTTT; CDR3 protein: CASSGTGGEWADTQYF
clone size: .; J gene: TRBJ1-5; V gene: TRBV10-3; D gene: .; CDR3 DNA: TGTGCCACACAGGGTTTCCCTATGCGGAATCAGCCCCAGCATTTT; CDR3 protein: CATQGFPMRNQPQHF
clone size: few; J gene: TRBJ1-6; V gene: TRBV7-8; D gene: TRBD1; CDR3 DNA: TGTGCCAGCAGACGCGGCGACAGGGGCCGCCGACATTTTAATTCACCCCTCCACTTT; CDR3 protein: CASRRGDRGRRHFNSPLHF
clone size: .; J gene: TRBJ2-5; V gene: TRBV7-2; D gene: .; CDR3 DNA: TGTGCCAGCAGCTTATCCAGGGGCACCGAGACCCAGTACTTC; CDR3 protein: CASSLSRGTETQYF